The clone carrying this TCR beta chain has a handful of counts. The data stem from a study of T cells after somatic rescue of genetic block. Sequencing used immunoSEQ multiplex PCR; TCRdb keeps in-frame clones, though not all of them. The table includes over 95,000 clones, around 90% detected once. The material sequenced was peripheral blood mononuclear cells (PBMCs). This clonotype originated in a woman aged 18 to 35.

In nucleotides, the CDR3 is TGTGCCATCACCCCAGGACAGGGAAGGGCTGAAGCTTTCTTT. This gives the protein CAITPGQGRAEAFF. V and J are TRBV10-3 and TRBJ1-1; TRBD1 aligns across 8 bases. CDR3 length: 14 amino acids. With V trimmed by 7 bases and J by 6 bases, 10 bases remained unmatched. Per germline, CDR1 ENHRY and CDR2 SYGVKD.